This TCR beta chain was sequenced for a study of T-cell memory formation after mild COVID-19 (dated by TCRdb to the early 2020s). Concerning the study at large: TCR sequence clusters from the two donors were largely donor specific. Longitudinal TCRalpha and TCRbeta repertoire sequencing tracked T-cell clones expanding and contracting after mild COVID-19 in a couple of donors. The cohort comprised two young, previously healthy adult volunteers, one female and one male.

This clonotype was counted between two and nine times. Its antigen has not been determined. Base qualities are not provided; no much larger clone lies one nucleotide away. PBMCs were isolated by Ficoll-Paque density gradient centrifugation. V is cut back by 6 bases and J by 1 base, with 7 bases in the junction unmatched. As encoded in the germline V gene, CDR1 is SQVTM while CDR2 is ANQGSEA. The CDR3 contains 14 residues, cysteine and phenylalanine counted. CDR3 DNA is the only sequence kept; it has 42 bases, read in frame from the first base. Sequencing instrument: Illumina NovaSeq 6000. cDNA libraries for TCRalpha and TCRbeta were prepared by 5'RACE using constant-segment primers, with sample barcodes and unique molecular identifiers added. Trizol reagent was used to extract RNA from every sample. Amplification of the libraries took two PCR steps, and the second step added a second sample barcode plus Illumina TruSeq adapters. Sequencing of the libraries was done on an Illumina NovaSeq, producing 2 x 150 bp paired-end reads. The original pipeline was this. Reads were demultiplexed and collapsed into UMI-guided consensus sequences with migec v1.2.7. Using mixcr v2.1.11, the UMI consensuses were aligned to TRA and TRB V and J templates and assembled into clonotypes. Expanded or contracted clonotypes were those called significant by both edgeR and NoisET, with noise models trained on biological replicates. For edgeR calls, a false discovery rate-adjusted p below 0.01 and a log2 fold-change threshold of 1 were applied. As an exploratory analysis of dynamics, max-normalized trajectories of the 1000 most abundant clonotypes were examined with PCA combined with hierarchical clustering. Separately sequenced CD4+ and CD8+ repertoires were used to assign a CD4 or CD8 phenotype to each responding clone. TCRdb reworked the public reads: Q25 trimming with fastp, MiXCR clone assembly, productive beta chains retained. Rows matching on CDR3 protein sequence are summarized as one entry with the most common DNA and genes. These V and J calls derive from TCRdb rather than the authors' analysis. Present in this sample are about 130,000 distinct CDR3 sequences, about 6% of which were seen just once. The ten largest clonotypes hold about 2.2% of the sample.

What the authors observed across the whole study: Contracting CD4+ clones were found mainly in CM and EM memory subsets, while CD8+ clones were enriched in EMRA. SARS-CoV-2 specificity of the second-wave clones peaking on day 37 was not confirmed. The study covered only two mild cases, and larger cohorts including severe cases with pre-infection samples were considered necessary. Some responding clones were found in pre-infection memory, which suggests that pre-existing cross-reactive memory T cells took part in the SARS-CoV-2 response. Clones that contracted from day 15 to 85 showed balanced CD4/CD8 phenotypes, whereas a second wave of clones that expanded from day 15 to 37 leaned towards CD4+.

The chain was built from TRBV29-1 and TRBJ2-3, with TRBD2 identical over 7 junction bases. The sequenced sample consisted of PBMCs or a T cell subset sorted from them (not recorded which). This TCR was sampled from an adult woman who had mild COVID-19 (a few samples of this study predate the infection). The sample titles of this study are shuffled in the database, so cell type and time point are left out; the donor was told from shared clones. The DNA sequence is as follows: TGCAGCGTGGCTCAGCGGGGCCGCACAGATACGCAGTATTTT. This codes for CSVAQRGRTDTQYF.